This T cell receptor (beta chain) is from a study of cytomegalovirus exposure and HLA in healthy donors. There were likely unrecorded immune exposures, though donors were nominally healthy when sampled. Per the germline V gene, CDR1 is LGHNA and CDR2 is YSLEER. Trimming at V came to 0 bases and at J to 2 bases, leaving 7 bases not matched to a gene. The CDR3 is 17 amino acids. Whole-study results and caveats: Later findings reportedly placed an Asian-associated ancestry cluster below the approximately 670-donor mean for N-insertions. Data from an earlier analysis indicated that most TCR beta V segments were productive either about 87% or about 30% of the time.

Remarks on this clone: The target antigen is unknown.

With 60 Vbeta and 13 Jbeta primers, the PCR was carried out. Generated by immunoSEQ multiplex PCR, the TCRdb table keeps only in-frame clones and is missing some. The profile shows 75,000 to 90,000 clones, around 79% of them singletons. Sequencing was carried out using PBMCs. This clonotype originated in a male donor in good health and CMV-seropositive. This chain joins TRBV4-3 and TRBJ2-3; 8 nucleotides align to TRBD1. The DNA for the CDR3 is TGCGCCAGCAGCCAAGAACCGGCACAGGGGGACACAGATACGCAGTATTTT. Translation: CASSQEPAQGDTDTQYF.